The 4 T cell receptor beta chains listed next were all sequenced from one sample in a study of blood T cells in healthy people across ages (dated by TCRdb to the mid-2010s). The library was made by 5' RACE. The instrument was an Illumina HiSeq 2500. The second PCR ran for about 7 to 11 cycles and used a J-beta primer mix along with a sample-barcoded 5' primer. TCRdb reworked the public reads: Q25 trimming with fastp, MiXCR clone assembly, productive beta chains retained. Every CDR3 protein is listed once, alongside the most common genes and DNA of its rows. The table for this sample lists 500,000 to 600,000 distinct CDR3 sequences; roughly 28% of them were counted only once. The top ten constitute about 18% of the sample. The specimen sequenced was blood. Receptors were obtained from a woman in her seventies in good health.

The chain employs TRBV24-1 and TRBJ1-5; D not resolved. CDR1 is KGHDR, CDR2 SFDVKD, per germline. V lost 9 bases, J lost 5 bases, and 10 bases lay in between. The CDR3 is made up of 12 amino acids. CDR3 amino acids: CATAGGDQPQHF. The DNA of the CDR3 is TGTGCCACCGCTGGAGGCGATCAGCCCCAGCATTTT.

This clonotype was found many times. J is TRBJ1-4 and V is TRBV29-1; D is unclear. The CDR3 has 15 amino acids. Germline V gives CDR1 SQVTM, CDR2 ANQGSEA. V lost 4 bases and J lost 0, with 12 bases in between. The CDR3 sequence is CSVVHAPTTNEKLFF. The CDR3 DNA follows: TGCAGCGTTGTTCACGCCCCCACAACTAATGAAAAACTGTTTTTT.

This clonotype has only a few counts. CDR3 in DNA: TGTGCCAGCAGTGAAGCAGGGAGTAAAAACATTCAGTACTTC. This gives the protein CASSEAGSKNIQYF. V is TRBV25-1 and J is TRBJ2-4; D is tentatively TRBD1 or TRBD2 (5 bases each). The CDR3 is 14 amino acids. The V end was cut by 2 bases, the J end by 4 bases, with 9 bases between. Germline values: CDR1 MGHDK, CDR2 SYGVNS. The entire variable domain, with the rest obtained from reference TRBV25-1 and TRBJ2-4, is as follows: EADIYQTPRYLVIGTGKKITLECSQTMGHDKMYWYQQDPGMELHLIHYSYGVNSTEKGDLSSESTVSRIRTEHFPLTLESARPSHTSQYLCASSEAGSKNIQYFGAGTRLSVL.

This clonotype was counted a few times. This chain links TRBV7-2 with TRBJ1-1; D uncertain. Trimming took off 2 bases at V and 0 bases at J, with 10 bases between the two ends. This CDR3 contains 15 residues. The germline V gene encodes CDR1 SGHTA and CDR2 FQGNSA. As DNA, the CDR3 is TGTGCCAGCAGCTTACTAGGAGGGATGAACACTGAAGCTTTCTTT. This translates into CASSLLGGMNTEAFF.